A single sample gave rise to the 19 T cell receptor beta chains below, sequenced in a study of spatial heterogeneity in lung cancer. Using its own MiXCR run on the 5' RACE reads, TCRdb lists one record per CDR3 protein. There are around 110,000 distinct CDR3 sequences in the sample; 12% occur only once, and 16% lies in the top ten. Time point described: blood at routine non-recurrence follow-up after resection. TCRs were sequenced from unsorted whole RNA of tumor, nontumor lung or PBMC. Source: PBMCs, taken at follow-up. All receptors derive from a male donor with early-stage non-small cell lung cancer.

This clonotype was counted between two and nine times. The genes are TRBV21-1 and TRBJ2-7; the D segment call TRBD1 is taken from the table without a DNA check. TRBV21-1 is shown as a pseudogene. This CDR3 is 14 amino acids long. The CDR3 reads CASSKTGYVDEQYF. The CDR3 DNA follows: TGTGCCAGCAGCAAGACAGGGTATGTGGACGAGCAGTACTTC.

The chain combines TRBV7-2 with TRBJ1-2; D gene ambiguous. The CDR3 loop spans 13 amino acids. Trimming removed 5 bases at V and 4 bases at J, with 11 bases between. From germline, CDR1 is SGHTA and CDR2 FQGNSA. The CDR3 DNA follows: TGTGCCAGCAGCCAAACAGATTTCTATGGCTACACCTTC. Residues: CASSQTDFYGYTF.

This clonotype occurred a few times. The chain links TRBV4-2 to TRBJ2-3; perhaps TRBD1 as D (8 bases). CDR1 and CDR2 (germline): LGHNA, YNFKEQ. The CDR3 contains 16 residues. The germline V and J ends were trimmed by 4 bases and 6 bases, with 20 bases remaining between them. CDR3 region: CASSPPGGGGGDTQYF. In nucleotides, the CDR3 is TGTGCCAGCAGCCCCCCAGGGGGCGGGGGAGGTGATACGCAGTATTTT.

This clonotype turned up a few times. The CDR3 bases are TGCAGTGCTCCAAGAGGGGGACAGGGGCCTGAGTCTTCGTATTTT. Its translation: CSAPRGGQGPESSYF. The V call is TRBV20-1, the J call TRBJ2-3, with 10 bases lining up with TRBD1. The CDR3 has 15 residues. Germline-derived CDR1 and CDR2 are DFQATT and SNEGSKA (reference sequence). V trimming: 5 bases; J trimming: 14 bases; junction bases outside the gene matches: 19.

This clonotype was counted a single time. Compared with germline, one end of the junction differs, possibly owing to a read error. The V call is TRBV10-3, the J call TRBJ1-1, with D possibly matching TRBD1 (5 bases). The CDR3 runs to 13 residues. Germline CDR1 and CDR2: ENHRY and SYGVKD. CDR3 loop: CTISHGKGIGAFF. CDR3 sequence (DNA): TGTACCATCAGTCACGGGAAGGGGATAGGTGCTTTCTTT.

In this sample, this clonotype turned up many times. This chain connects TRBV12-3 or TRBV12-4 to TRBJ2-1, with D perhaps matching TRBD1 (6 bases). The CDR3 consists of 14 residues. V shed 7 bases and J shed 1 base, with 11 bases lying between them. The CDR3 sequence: CASIGGWSYNEQFF. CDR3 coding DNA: TGTGCCAGCATAGGGGGTTGGTCCTACAATGAGCAGTTCTTC.

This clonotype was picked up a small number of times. DNA of the CDR3: TGCGCCAGCAGCGTCACAGGGGAGAACTACAATGAGCAGTTCTTC. Translating gives CASSVTGENYNEQFF. The chain joins TRBV5-1 to TRBJ2-1, with TRBD1 matching over 7 bases. The CDR3 has 15 amino acids. Germline V lookup: CDR1 SGHRS, CDR2 YFSETQ. The ends lost 4 bases at V and 3 bases at J; junction bases unmatched: 7.

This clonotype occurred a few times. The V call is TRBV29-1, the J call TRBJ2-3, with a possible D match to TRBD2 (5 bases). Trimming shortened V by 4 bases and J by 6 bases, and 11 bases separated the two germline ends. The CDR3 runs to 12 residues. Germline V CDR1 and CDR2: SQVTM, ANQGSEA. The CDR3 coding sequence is TGCAGCGTTGGTATCTCGGGGGATACGCAGTATTTT. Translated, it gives CSVGISGDTQYF.

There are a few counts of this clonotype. CDR3 sequence reads: CASSPSDLEPQHF. CDR3 nucleotides: TGTGCCAGCAGCCCTTCGGATTTGGAGCCCCAGCATTTT. The V and J genes are TRBV12-3 or TRBV12-4 and TRBJ1-5, with unresolved D. Trimming removed 6 bases from V and 8 bases from J, with 14 bases in between. The CDR3 covers 13 residues.

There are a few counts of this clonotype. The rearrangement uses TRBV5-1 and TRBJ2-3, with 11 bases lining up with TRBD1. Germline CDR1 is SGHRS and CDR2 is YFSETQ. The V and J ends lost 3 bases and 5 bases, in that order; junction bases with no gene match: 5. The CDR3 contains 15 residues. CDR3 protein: CASSSTGTGGDTQYF. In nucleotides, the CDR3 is TGCGCCAGCAGCTCGACCGGGACAGGGGGAGATACGCAGTATTTT.

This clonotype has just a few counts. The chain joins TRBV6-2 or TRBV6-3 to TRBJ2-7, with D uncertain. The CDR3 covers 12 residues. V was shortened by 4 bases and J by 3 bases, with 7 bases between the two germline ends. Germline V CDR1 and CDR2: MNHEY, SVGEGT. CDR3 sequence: CASSWDYYEQYF. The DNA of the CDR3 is TGTGCCAGCAGTTGGGATTACTACGAGCAGTACTTC.

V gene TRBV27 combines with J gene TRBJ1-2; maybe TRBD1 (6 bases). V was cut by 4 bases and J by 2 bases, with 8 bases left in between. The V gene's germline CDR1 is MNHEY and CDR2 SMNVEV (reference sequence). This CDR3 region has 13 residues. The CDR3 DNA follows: TGTGCCAGCAGTTACAGGGTCAACTATGGCTACACCTTC. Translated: CASSYRVNYGYTF.

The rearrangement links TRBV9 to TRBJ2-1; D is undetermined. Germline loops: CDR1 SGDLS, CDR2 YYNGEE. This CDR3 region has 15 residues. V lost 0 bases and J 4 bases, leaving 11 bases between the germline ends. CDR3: CASSVDQAEYNEQFF. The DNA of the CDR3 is TGTGCCAGCAGCGTAGACCAAGCAGAGTACAATGAGCAGTTCTTC.

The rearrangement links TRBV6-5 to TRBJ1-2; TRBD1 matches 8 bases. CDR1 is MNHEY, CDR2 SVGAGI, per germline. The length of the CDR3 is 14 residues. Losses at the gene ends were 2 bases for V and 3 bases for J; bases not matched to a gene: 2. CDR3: CASSYGGQDYGYTF. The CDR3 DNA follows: TGTGCCAGCAGTTACGGGGGACAGGACTATGGCTACACCTTC.

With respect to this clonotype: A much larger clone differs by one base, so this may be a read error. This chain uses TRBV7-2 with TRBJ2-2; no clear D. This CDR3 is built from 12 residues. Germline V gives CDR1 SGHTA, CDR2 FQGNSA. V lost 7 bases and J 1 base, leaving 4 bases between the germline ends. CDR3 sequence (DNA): TGTGCCAGCAACTTGAACACCGGGGAGCTGTTTTTT. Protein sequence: CASNLNTGELFF.

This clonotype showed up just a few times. CDR3 nucleotide sequence: TGTGCCAGTAGTATCTCACAGGCGATCCCCACAGATACGCAGTATTTT. Encoded protein: CASSISQAIPTDTQYF. The V gene is TRBV19, the J gene TRBJ2-3; TRBD1 might be the D (5 bases). CDR1 and CDR2 from the germline V gene are LNHDA and SQIVND (reference sequence). Trimming stripped 3 bases from V and 2 bases from J, with 15 bases between. The CDR3 runs to 16 residues.

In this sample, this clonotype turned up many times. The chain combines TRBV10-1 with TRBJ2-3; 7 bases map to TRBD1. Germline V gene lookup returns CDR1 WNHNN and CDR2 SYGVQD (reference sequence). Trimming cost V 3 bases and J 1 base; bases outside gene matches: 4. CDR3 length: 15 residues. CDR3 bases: TGCGCCAGCAGTGAAGGGGGCCACCGCACAGATACGCAGTATTTT. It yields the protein CASSEGGHRTDTQYF.

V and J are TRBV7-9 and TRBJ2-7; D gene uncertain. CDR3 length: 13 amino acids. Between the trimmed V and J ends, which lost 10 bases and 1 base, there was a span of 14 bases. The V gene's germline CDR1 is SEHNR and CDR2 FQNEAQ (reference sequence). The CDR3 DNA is TGTGCCATCGAGACGGATTTTTCCTACGAGCAGTACTTC. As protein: CAIETDFSYEQYF.

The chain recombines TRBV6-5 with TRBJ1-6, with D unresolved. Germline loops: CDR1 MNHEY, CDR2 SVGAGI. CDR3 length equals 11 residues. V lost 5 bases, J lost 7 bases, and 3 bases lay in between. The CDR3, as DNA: TGTGCCAGCAGTCAGAATTCACCCCTCCACTTT. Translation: CASSQNSPLHF.